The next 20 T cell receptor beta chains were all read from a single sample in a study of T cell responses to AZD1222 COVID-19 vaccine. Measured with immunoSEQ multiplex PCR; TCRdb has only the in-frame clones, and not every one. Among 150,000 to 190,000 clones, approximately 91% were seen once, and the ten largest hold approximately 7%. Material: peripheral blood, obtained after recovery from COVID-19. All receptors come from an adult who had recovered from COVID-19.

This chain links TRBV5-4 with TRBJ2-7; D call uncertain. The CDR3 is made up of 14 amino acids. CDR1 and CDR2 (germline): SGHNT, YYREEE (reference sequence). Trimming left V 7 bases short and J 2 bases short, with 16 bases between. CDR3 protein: CASGEAGFTYEQYF. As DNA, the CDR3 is TGTGCCAGCGGAGAGGCCGGATTTACCTACGAGCAGTACTTC.

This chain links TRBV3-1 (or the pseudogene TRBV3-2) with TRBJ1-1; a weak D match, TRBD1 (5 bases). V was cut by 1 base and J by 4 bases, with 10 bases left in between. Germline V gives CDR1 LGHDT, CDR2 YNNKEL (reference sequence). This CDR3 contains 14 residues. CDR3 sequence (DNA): TGTGCCAGCAGCCAAGTAGTGGGGGGCACTGAAGCTTTCTTT. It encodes CASSQVVGGTEAFF.

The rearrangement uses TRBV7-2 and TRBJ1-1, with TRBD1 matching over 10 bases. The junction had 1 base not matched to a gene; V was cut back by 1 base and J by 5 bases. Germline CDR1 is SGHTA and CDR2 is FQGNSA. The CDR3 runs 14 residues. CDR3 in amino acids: CASSLGDRGTEAFF. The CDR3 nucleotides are TGTGCCAGCAGCTTAGGGGACAGGGGAACTGAAGCTTTCTTT.

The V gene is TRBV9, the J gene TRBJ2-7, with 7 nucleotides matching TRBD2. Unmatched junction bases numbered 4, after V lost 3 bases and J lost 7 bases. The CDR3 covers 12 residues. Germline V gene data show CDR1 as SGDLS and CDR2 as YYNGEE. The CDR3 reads CASSAPGGEQYF. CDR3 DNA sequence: TGTGCCAGCAGCGCGCCGGGGGGAGAGCAGTACTTC.

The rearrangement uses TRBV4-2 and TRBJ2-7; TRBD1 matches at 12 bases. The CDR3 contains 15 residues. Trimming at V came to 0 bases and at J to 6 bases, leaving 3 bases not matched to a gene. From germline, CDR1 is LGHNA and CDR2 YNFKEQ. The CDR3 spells CASSQEGQGAVEQYF. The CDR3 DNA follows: TGTGCCAGCAGCCAAGAGGGACAGGGGGCCGTCGAGCAGTACTTC.

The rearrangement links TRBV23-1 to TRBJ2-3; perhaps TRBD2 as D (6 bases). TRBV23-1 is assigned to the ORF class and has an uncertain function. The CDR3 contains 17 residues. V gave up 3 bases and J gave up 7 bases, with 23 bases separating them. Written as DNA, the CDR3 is TGCGCCAGCAGTCATATCAGAAAAAAAGAGGGGAGGAATACGCAGTATTTT. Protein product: CASSHIRKKEGRNTQYF.

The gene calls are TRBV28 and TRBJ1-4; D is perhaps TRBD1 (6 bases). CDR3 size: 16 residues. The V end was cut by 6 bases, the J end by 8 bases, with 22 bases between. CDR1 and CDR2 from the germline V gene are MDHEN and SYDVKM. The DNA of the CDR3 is TGTGCCAGCAGCGGCGGGACACCCCTTCAGGGGGAAAAACTGTTTTTT. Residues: CASSGGTPLQGEKLFF.

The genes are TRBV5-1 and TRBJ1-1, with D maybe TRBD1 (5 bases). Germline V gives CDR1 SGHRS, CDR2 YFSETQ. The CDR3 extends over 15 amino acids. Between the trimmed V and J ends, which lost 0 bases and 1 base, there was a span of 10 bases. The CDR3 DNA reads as TGCGCCAGCAGCTTGGTGGCAGGGAAGAACACTGAAGCTTTCTTT. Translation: CASSLVAGKNTEAFF.

CDR3 DNA sequence: TGCGCCAGCAGCCAGGGACAGTTAAAAGAGACCCAGTACTTC. Translated, it gives CASSQGQLKETQYF. V is TRBV5-1 and J is TRBJ2-5; 7 bases map to TRBD1. V gave up 4 bases and J gave up 3 bases; unmatched junction bases: 6. This CDR3 region has 14 residues. Germline V gives CDR1 SGHRS, CDR2 YFSETQ.

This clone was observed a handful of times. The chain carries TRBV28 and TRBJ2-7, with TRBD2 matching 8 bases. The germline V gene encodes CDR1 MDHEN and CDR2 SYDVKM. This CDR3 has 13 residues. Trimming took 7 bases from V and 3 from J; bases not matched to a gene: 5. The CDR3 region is CASITAGGYEQYF. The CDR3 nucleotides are TGTGCCAGCATCACCGCGGGGGGCTACGAGCAGTACTTC.

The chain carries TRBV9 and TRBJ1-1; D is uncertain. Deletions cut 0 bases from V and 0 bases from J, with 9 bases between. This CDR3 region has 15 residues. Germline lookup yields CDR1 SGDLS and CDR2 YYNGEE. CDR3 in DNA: TGTGCCAGCAGCGTAGAACCAAAGTTGAACACTGAAGCTTTCTTT. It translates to CASSVEPKLNTEAFF.

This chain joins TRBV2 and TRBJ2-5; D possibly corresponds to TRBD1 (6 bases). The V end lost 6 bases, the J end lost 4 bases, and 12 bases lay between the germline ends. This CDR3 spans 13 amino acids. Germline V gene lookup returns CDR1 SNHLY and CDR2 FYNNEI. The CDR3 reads CASRTTGRETQYF. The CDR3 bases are TGTGCCAGCAGGACTACAGGGAGAGAGACCCAGTACTTC.

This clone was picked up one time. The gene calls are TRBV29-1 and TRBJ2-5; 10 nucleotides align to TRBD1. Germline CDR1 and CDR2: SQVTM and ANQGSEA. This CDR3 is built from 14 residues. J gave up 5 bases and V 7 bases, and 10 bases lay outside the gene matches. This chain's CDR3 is CSATTGGGGETQYF. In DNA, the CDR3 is TGCAGCGCCACGACAGGGGGCGGGGGGGAGACCCAGTACTTC.

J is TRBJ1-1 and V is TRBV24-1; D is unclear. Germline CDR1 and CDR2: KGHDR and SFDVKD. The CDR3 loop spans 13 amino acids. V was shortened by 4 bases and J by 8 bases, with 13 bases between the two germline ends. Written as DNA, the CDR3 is TGTGCCACCAGTGACGGGTCTAGACAAGAAGCTTTCTTT. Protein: CATSDGSRQEAFF.

The CDR3 loop is CATSRVGSGQFF. CDR3 in DNA: TGTGCCACCAGCAGAGTGGGGAGCGGGCAGTTCTTC. The chain has TRBV15 and TRBJ2-1; perhaps TRBD2 as D (5 bases). V dropped 1 base and J dropped 12 bases, with 10 bases sitting between them. The CDR3 sequence is 12 residues long. Germline V CDR1 and CDR2: LNHNV, YYDKDF (reference sequence).

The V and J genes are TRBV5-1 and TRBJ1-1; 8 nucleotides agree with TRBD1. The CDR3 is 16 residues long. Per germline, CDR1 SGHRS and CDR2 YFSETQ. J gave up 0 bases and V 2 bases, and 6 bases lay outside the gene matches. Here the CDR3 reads CASSFGRGLLNTEAFF. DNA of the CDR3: TGCGCCAGCAGCTTCGGCAGGGGGCTACTGAACACTGAAGCTTTCTTT.

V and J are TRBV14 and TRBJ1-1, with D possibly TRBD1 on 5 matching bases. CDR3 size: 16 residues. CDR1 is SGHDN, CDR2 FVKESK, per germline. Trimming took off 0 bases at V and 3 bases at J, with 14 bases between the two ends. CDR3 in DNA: TGTGCCAGCAGCCAAGATTGGGGCCAGGGCTACACTGAAGCTTTCTTT. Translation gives CASSQDWGQGYTEAFF.

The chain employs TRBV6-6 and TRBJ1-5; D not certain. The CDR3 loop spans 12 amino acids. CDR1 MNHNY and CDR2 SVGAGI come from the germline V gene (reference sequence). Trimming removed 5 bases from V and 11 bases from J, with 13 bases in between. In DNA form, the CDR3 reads TGTGCCAGCAGTAGGCTCGACTCCTCCCAGCATTTT. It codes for CASSRLDSSQHF.

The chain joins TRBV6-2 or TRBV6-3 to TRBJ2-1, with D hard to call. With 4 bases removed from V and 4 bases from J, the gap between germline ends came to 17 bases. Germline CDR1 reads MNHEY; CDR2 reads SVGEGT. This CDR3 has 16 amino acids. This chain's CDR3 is CASSLTPVTGYNEQFF. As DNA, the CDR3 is TGTGCCAGCAGTTTAACCCCGGTTACCGGTTACAATGAGCAGTTCTTC.

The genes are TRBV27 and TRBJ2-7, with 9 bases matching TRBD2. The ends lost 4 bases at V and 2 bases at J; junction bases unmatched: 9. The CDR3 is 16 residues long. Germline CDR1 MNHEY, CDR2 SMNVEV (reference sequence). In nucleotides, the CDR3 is TGTGCCAGCAGTTCGATTAGCGGGAGCGGAACCTACGAGCAGTACTTC. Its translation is CASSSISGSGTYEQYF.